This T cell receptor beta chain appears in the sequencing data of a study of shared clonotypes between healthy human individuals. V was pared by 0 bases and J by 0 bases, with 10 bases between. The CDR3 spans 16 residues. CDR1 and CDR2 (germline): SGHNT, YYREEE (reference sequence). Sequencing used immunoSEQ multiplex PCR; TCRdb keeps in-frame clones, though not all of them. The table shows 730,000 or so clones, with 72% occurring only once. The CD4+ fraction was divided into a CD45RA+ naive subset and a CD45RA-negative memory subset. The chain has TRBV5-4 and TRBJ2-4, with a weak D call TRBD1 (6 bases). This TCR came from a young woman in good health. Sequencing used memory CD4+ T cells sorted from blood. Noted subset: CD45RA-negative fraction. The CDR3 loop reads CASSLAGTLAKNIQYF. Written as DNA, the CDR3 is TGTGCCAGCAGCTTGGCCGGGACATTAGCCAAAAACATTCAGTACTTC.